This T cell receptor beta chain appears in the sequencing data of a study of CD8+ T cells in alopecia areata. General study results and limits: Tofacitinib yielded significantly lower scalp clonality and fewer expanded CD8+ clones among the top 100.

RNA extraction and reverse transcription yielded cDNA as sequencing template. TCRdb's table, derived via immunoSEQ multiplex PCR, lists solely in-frame clones and lacks some. The table includes about 200,000 clones, 30% to 40% detected once. V lost 3 bases and J 8 bases, leaving 24 bases between the germline ends. CDR1 is SGHDT, CDR2 YYEEEE, per germline. The CDR3 is made up of 17 amino acids. This clone has at least ten counts. The antigen remains undetermined. Treatment defined: oral pan-JAK inhibitor, 5-10 mg twice daily. Researchers took lesional scalp punch biopsies and peripheral blood from people who were alopecia areata patients. The researchers isolated CD4+ and CD8+ T cells from PBMCs by sorting.

This clonotype was sampled from a human donor with alopecia areata. The specimen comprised CD4+ T cells sorted from blood, sampled around week 34, from a patient treated with tofacitinib. V usage is TRBV5-6 and J usage is TRBJ2-1; D ambiguous. The CDR3 here is CASSSPLVSSRVDEQFF. DNA for the CDR3: TGTGCCAGCAGCTCGCCTCTCGTCTCTAGTCGAGTCGATGAGCAGTTCTTC.